This TCR beta chain stems from a study of T cell changes during pregnancy in multiple sclerosis. The CDR3 totals 13 residues. Germline CDR1 is SGHTA and CDR2 is FQGNSA. The V gene lost 2 bases and the J gene lost 6 bases, with 11 bases spanning the gap. Clones were read by immunoSEQ multiplex PCR, and TCRdb kept only the in-frame ones, dropping some. Here the sample spans 75,000 to 90,000 clones, about nine tenths being singletons. The TCR comes from a female donor in good health, serving as a control in a pregnancy study. Some clones in this sample may be carry-over from other donors' samples. Sequenced material: PBMCs, taken in the first trimester of pregnancy. The chain couples TRBV7-2 to TRBJ2-7, with D unclear. The CDR3 coding sequence is TGTGCCAGCAGCTTAAGCCCCCTCTCCGAGCAGTACTTC. Its protein is CASSLSPLSEQYF.